Following are 15 T cell receptor beta chains from one sample sequenced in a study of T cells expressing NK-cell markers (dated by TCRdb to the early 2020s). The library relied on 5' RACE. Sequenced on an Illumina HiSeq 2000. TCRdb reprocessed the reads and lists each CDR3 protein sequence as a single entry, with no DNA. This sample's listing comprises 450,000 to 600,000 distinct CDR3 sequences. The ten largest clones take up 3.5% to 4.5% of the sample. Sequenced material: blood T cells: a sorted CD56 or NKG2C T cell subset, CD4+ or CD8+ T cells, or bulk PBMC T cells (not recorded which). These receptor sequences come from a man younger than 35 in good health. Donor details come from another sample of the same person, matched by shared clones.

The rearrangement joins TRBV2 to TRBJ1-5; TCRdb's D call of TRBD1 is untestable without DNA. CDR3 length equals 12 residues. Germline V gives CDR1 SNHLY, CDR2 FYNNEI. CDR3 residues: CAGSTGSQPQHF.

The chain's CDR3 is CATSAQERQLPYGYTF. The rearrangement joins TRBV15 to TRBJ1-2; the D call of TRBD1 rests on TCRdb alone, since no DNA is present to check it. Germline CDR1 is LNHNV and CDR2 is YYDKDF (reference sequence). The CDR3 runs 16 residues.

This chain uses TRBV5-6 with TRBJ1-1. Germline CDR1 SGHDT, CDR2 YYEEEE. This CDR3 spans 15 amino acids. CDR3 protein: CASSPLVDRDAEAFF.

This chain links TRBV4-3 with TRBJ2-3; with no DNA, the TCRdb D assignment of TRBD1 cannot be verified. The germline V gene has CDR1 LGHNA and CDR2 YSLEER. The CDR3 runs 17 residues. This CDR3 reads CASSQDIRGAVTDTQYF.

This chain links TRBV29-1 with TRBJ2-5. Germline CDR1 is SQVTM and CDR2 is ANQGSEA. The CDR3 sequence is 11 residues long. CDR3 amino acids: CSVRLSETQYF.

The genes are TRBV24-1 and TRBJ2-1; the D gene TCRdb calls, TRBD2, cannot be checked with no DNA. This CDR3 has 18 amino acids. Germline V gives CDR1 KGHDR, CDR2 SFDVKD. The CDR3 here is CATSDFRGGLAGDSEQFF.

The rearrangement joins TRBV6-1 to TRBJ1-2; the D call of TRBD1 rests on TCRdb alone, since no DNA is present to check it. Germline CDR1 and CDR2: MNHNS and SASEGT. The CDR3 totals 18 residues. The CDR3 sequence is CASRVPPGQGADNYGYTF.

This chain connects TRBV11-2 to TRBJ2-1; TCRdb outputs TRBD2, but without DNA this stays unchecked. There are 16 residues in the CDR3. Germline CDR1 and CDR2: SGHAT and FQNNGV. CDR3 amino acids: CASSLGLASGNNEQFF.

This rearrangement joins TRBV7-8 to TRBJ2-5; TCRdb names TRBD1, which stays unverified in the absence of DNA. Germline CDR1 reads SGHVS; CDR2 reads FQNEAQ. The CDR3 runs 14 residues. CDR3 region: CASSPRQSQETQYF.

The V call is TRBV10-1, the J call TRBJ2-4; the TCRdb call, TRBD1, lacks DNA for checking. Germline V lookup: CDR1 WNHNN, CDR2 SYGVQD (reference sequence). This CDR3 has 15 amino acids. The CDR3 loop is CASSEGGGTKNIQYF.

The chain is built from TRBV12-3 or TRBV12-4 and TRBJ2-1; TCRdb's D call, TRBD2, is unchecked because there is no DNA. This CDR3 comprises 12 residues. This CDR3 is CASSFSRPEQFF.

The chain joins TRBV5-1 to TRBJ2-3. CDR3 length: 16 amino acids. Germline V gene sequence: CDR1 SGHRS, CDR2 YFSETQ. This CDR3 is CASSFGEWWRTDTQYF.

This rearrangement joins TRBV11-2 to TRBJ2-3; TCRdb picks TRBD2, but there is no DNA to check that call. CDR3 length: 14 residues. Germline values: CDR1 SGHAT, CDR2 FQNNGV. CDR3 residues: CASSIAGGPLTQYF.

This chain links TRBV5-6 with TRBJ2-1; TCRdb's assignment of TRBD1 cannot be checked, as there is no DNA. This CDR3 region has 15 residues. Germline V lookup: CDR1 SGHDT, CDR2 YYEEEE. The CDR3 here is CASSFFETVSNEQFF.

The rearrangement links TRBV30 to TRBJ1-3. The CDR3 spans 11 residues. In germline, CDR1 is GTSNPN, CDR2 SVGIG (reference sequence). This chain's CDR3 is CAWTAGNTIYF.